This T cell receptor beta chain was identified in a study of identical twins. Notes on the study in general: Within beta out-of-frame sequences, the excess sharing observed between twins was weaker. The study based its conclusions on cross-sectional statistical analysis and did not follow the same donors. Fewer insertions characterized abundant cord blood beta clonotypes, whereas memory repertoires showed none.

This clonotype was counted ten times or more. What it binds is unknown. The CDR3 runs 14 residues. With V trimmed by 4 bases and J by 2 bases, 5 bases remained unmatched. Germline V gene lookup returns CDR1 SGHRS and CDR2 YFSETQ. MiXCR, applied by TCRdb to the 5' RACE reads, yields one record per CDR3 protein. The sample shows a few hundred thousand distinct CDR3 sequences, 15% of them seen only once. The sample was also reused in another study, on yellow fever vaccine responses in identical twins. According to that study: Reported findings indicate that twins' vaccine T cell responses seemed partially convergent, partially personalized.

The clonotype comes from a woman under 30 in good health. The sample taken for sequencing was CD4+ T cells sorted from blood. V gene TRBV5-1 combines with J gene TRBJ2-5; the match to TRBD2 covers 7 bases. CDR3 region: CASSPGGSQETQYF. CDR3 DNA: TGCGCCAGCAGCCCGGGGGGAAGTCAAGAGACCCAGTACTTC.